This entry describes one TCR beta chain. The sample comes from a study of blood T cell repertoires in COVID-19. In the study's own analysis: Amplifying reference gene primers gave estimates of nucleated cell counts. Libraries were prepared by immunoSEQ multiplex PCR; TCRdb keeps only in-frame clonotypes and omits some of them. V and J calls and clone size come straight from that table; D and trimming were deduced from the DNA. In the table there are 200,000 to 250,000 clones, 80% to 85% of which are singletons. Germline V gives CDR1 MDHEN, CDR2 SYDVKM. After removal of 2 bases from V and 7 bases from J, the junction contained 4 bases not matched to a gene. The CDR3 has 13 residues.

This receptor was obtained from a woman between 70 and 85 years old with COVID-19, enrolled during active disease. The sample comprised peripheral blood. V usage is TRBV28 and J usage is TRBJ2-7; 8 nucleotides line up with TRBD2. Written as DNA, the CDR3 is TGTGCCAGCAGTTTAAATGGCGGGAGGGAGCAGTACTTC. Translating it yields CASSLNGGREQYF.